This TCR beta chain stems from a study of patients and donors after allogeneic stem cell transplantation. V was pared by 6 bases and J by 2 bases, with 14 bases between. Germline CDR1 MNHEY, CDR2 SMNVEV (reference sequence). The CDR3 spans 14 residues. TCRdb independently ran MiXCR on the RT-PCR reads; one entry per CDR3 protein. The sample contains approximately 200,000 distinct CDR3 sequences, less than 45% of which appear only once. V and J are TRBV27 and TRBJ2-7; maybe TRBD2 (5 bases). What was sequenced was blood, either unsorted or a sorted T cell fraction (not recorded which). This sequence originates from a human donor who was either an allogeneic HSCT recipient or a stem cell or donor lymphocyte infusion donor (not recorded which). It is not recorded whose cells these are; they may come from a transplant donor. CDR3 nucleotides: TGTGCCAGCAGAGTTGGACTCCCTCCCTACGAGCAGTACTTC. The encoded protein is CASRVGLPPYEQYF.